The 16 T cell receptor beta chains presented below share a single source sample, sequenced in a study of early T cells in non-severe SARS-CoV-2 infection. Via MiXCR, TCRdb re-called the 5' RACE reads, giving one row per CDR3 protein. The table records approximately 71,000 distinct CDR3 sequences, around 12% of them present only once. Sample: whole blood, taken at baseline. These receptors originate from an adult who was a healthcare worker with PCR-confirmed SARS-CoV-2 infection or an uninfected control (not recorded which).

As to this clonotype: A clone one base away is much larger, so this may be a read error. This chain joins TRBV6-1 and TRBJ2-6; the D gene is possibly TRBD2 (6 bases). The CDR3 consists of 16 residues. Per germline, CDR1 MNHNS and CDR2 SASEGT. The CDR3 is CASRGGPPSGADVLTF. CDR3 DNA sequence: TGTGCCAGCAGGGGGGGACCCCCCTCTGGGGCCGACGTCCTGACTTTC.

The CDR3 nucleotides are TGTGCTACGAGGGGGCGTCTCGACGAGCAGTACTTC. It translates to CATRGRLDEQYF. This chain links TRBV28 with TRBJ2-7, with 7 positions matching TRBD1. The CDR3 has 12 amino acids. Germline-derived CDR1 and CDR2 are MDHEN and SYDVKM.

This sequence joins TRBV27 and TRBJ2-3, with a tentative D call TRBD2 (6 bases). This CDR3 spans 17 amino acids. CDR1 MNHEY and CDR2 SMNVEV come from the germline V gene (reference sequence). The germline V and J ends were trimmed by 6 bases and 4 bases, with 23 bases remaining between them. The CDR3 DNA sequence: TGTGCCAGCAGCTCTGGGCTGGGGGGATGGTCCCCAGATACGCAGTATTTT. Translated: CASSSGLGGWSPDTQYF.

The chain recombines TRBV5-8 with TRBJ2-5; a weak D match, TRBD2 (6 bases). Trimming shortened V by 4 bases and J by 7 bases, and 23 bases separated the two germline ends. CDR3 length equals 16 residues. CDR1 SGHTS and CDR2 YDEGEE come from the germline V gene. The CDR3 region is CASSPEVGTPGGTQYF. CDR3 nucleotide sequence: TGTGCCAGCAGCCCGGAGGTCGGGACTCCTGGGGGGACCCAGTACTTC. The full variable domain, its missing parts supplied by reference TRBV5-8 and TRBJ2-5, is EAGVTQSPTHLIKTRGQQATLRCSPISGHTSVYWYQQALGLGLQFLLWYDEGEERNRGNFPPRFSGRQFPNYSSELNVNALELEDSALYLCASSPEVGTPGGTQYFGPGTRLLVL.

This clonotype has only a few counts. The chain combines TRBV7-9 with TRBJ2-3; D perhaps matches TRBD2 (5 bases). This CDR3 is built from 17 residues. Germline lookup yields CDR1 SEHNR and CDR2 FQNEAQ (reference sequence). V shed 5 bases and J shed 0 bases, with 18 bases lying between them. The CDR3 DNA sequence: TGTGCCAGCAGCACCAGAACTAGTGGACCTAGCACAGATACGCAGTATTTT. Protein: CASSTRTSGPSTDTQYF.

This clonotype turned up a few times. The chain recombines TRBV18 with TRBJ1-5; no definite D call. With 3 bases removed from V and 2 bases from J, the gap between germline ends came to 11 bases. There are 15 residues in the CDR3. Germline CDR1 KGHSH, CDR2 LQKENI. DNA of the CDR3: TGTGCCAGCTCACCCCCGGGAAGCGGCAATCAGCCCCAGCATTTT. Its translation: CASSPPGSGNQPQHF.

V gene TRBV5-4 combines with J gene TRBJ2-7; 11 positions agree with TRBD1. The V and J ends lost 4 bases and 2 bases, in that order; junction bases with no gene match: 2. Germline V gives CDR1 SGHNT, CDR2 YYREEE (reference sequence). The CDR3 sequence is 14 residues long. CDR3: CASSRGQGAYEQYF. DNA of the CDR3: TGTGCCAGCAGCCGGGGACAGGGGGCCTACGAGCAGTACTTC.

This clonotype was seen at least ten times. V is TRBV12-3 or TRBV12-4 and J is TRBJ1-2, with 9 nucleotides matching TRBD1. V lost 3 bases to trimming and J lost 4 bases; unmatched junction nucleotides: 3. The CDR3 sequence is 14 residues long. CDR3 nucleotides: TGTGCCAGCAGTTTTACAGGGGGCATCTATGGCTACACCTTC. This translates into CASSFTGGIYGYTF.

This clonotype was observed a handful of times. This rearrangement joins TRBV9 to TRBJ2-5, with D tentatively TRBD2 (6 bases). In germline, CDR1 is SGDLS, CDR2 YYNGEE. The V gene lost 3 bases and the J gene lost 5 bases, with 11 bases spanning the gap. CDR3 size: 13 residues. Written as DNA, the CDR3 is TGTGCCAGCAGCGCGGGGGAGGTGGAGACCCAGTACTTC. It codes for CASSAGEVETQYF.

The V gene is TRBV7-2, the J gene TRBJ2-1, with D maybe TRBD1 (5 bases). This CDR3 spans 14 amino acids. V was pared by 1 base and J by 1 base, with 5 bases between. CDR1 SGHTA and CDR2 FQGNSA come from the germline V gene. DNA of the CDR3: TGTGCCAGCAGCTTAGAGGGGTCCTACAATGAGCAGTTCTTC. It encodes CASSLEGSYNEQFF.

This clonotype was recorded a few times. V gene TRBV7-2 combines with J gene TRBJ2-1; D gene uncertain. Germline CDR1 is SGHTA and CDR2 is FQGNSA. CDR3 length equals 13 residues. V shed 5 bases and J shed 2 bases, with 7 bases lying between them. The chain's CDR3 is CASSAQPYNEQFF. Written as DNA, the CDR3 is TGTGCCAGCAGCGCGCAGCCCTACAATGAGCAGTTCTTC.

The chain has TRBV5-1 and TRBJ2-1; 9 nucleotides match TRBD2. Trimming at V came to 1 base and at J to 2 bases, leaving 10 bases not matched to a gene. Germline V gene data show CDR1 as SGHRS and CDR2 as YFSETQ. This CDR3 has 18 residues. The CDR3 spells CASSLPEISGGTYNEQFF. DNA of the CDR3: TGCGCCAGCAGCTTGCCCGAAATTAGCGGGGGAACCTACAATGAGCAGTTCTTC.

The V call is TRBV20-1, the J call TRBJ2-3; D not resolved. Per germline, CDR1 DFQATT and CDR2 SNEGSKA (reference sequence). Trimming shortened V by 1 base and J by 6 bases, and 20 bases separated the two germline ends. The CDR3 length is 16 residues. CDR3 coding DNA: TGCAGTGCTAGAGCTCTATCTCTCATGGTGGGCGATACGCAGTATTTT. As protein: CSARALSLMVGDTQYF.

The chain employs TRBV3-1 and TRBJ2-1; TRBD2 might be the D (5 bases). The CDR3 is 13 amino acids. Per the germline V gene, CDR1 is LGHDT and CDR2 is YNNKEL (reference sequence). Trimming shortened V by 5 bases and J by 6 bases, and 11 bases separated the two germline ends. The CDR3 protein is CASSEGLTNEQFF. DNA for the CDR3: TGTGCCAGCAGCGAAGGACTTACCAATGAGCAGTTCTTC.

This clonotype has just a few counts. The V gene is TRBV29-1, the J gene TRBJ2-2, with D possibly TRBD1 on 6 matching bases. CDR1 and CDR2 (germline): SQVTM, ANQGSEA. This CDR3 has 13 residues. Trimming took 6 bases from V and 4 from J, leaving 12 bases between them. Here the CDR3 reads CSVGQFGTGELFF. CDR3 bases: TGCAGCGTCGGACAGTTTGGCACCGGGGAGCTGTTTTTT.

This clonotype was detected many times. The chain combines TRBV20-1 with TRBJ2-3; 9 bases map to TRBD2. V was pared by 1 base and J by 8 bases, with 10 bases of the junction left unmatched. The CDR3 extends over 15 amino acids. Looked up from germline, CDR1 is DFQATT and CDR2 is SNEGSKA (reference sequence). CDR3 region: CSARALAGPWATQYF. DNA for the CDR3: TGCAGTGCTAGAGCCCTAGCGGGGCCCTGGGCTACGCAGTATTTT.